A single sample gave rise to the 32 T cell receptor beta chains below, sequenced in a study of identical twins. In TCRdb, the 5' RACE reads were re-called with MiXCR into one record per CDR3 protein. The repertoire has more than 600,000 distinct CDR3 sequences, roughly 18% of them found once; the top ten carry roughly 14%. These data also featured in a second study, about T cells expressing NK-cell markers.

What was sequenced was PBMCs. These receptors came from a woman aged 18-30 years in good health.

This rearrangement joins TRBV12-3 or TRBV12-4 to TRBJ2-7; 10 bases are a match to TRBD1. The V and J ends lost 8 bases and 8 bases, in that order; junction bases with no gene match: 12. This CDR3 region has 14 residues. The chain's CDR3 is CASPKGDRGSKQYF. The CDR3 bases are TGTGCCAGCCCTAAAGGGGACAGGGGAAGCAAGCAGTACTTC.

The chain uses TRBV18 and TRBJ1-6; the D gene is possibly TRBD1 (6 bases). The germline V gene encodes CDR1 KGHSH and CDR2 LQKENI. The CDR3 has 14 amino acids. V was pared by 4 bases and J by 7 bases, with 11 bases between. The CDR3 loop is CASSRDQGNSPLHF. DNA for the CDR3: TGTGCCAGCTCACGGGACCAGGGGAATTCACCCCTCCACTTT.

This clonotype was recorded a few times. This sequence joins TRBV6-1 and TRBJ1-1; no clear D gene. The CDR3 length is 13 residues. CDR1 and CDR2 (germline): MNHNS, SASEGT. V was clipped by 10 bases and J by 1 base, with 13 bases between them. CDR3 protein: CATKVRQNTEAFF. The CDR3 nucleotides read TGTGCCACCAAAGTCCGCCAGAACACTGAAGCTTTCTTT.

This chain links TRBV5-1 with TRBJ1-6, with a weak D call TRBD1 (6 bases). V was clipped by 1 base and J by 10 bases, with 12 bases between them. CDR1 and CDR2 from the germline V gene are SGHRS and YFSETQ. This CDR3 is 14 amino acids long. The CDR3 region is CASSLWGPGSPLHF. Written as DNA, the CDR3 is TGCGCCAGCAGCTTGTGGGGGCCAGGGTCACCCCTCCACTTT.

There are many counts of this clonotype. The V gene is TRBV20-1, the J gene TRBJ2-1; 8 bases are a match to TRBD2. The ends lost 1 base at V and 9 bases at J; junction bases unmatched: 14. The CDR3 runs 16 residues. Germline lookup yields CDR1 DFQATT and CDR2 SNEGSKA (reference sequence). As DNA, the CDR3 is TGCAGTGCTAGAGGATGGCACAGCGGGAGTTGGGGTGAGCAGTTCTTC. As protein: CSARGWHSGSWGEQFF.

This clonotype has a handful of counts. The chain couples TRBV29-1 to TRBJ2-5; 7 nucleotides line up with TRBD2. Unmatched junction bases numbered 13, after V lost 7 bases and J lost 5 bases. Germline-derived CDR1 and CDR2 are SQVTM and ANQGSEA. The CDR3 has 14 residues. The CDR3 nucleotides read TGCAGCGCCCCCTTAGGCGGGAGACGGGAGACCCAGTACTTC. Its protein is CSAPLGGRRETQYF.

The chain has TRBV4-3 and TRBJ2-1; 9 bases are a match to TRBD2. V trimming: 1 base; J trimming: 8 bases; junction bases outside the gene matches: 9. The germline V gene encodes CDR1 LGHNA and CDR2 YSLEER. The CDR3 has 16 residues. Here the CDR3 reads CASSQAPVTSGDEQFF. CDR3 sequence (DNA): TGCGCCAGCAGCCAAGCCCCGGTGACTAGCGGCGATGAGCAGTTCTTC.

The rearrangement joins TRBV6-1 to TRBJ2-5, with D unresolved. V dropped 2 bases and J dropped 3 bases, with 7 bases sitting between them. The CDR3 is 13 amino acids. The germline CDR1 and CDR2 sequences are MNHNS and SASEGT. The DNA for the CDR3 is TGTGCCAGCAGTGAATTTGGAAAAGAGACCCAGTACTTC. Translation gives CASSEFGKETQYF.

This rearrangement joins TRBV12-3 or TRBV12-4 to TRBJ1-2; 8 bases align to TRBD1. CDR3 size: 14 residues. J was trimmed by 8 bases and V by 3 bases; bases with no gene match: 8. CDR3 region: CASSFWQGARGYTF. Here the CDR3 DNA reads TGTGCCAGCAGTTTCTGGCAGGGGGCTAGGGGCTACACCTTC.

The chain employs TRBV5-6 and TRBJ2-3; 8 bases match TRBD1. Germline lookup yields CDR1 SGHDT and CDR2 YYEEEE. The CDR3 totals 17 residues. V lost 0 bases and J lost 0; bases outside the gene matches: 6. This CDR3 is CASSLARQGPSTDTQYF. The CDR3 bases are TGTGCCAGCAGCTTGGCCCGACAGGGGCCTAGCACAGATACGCAGTATTTT.

This clonotype was seen a handful of times. The chain carries TRBV11-2 and TRBJ2-7, with D tentatively TRBD2 (6 bases). The germline V gene has CDR1 SGHAT and CDR2 FQNNGV. There are 15 residues in the CDR3. V dropped 6 bases and J dropped 0 bases, with 15 bases sitting between them. The CDR3 bases are TGTGCCAGCAGTCAAAATGACGGGAGCTCCTACGAGCAGTACTTC. Translating gives CASSQNDGSSYEQYF. The full variable domain, completed using reference TRBV11-2 and TRBJ2-7, is EAGVAQSPRYKIIEKRQSVAFWCNPISGHATLYWYQQILGQGPKLLIQFQNNGVVDDSQLPKDRFSAERLKGVDSTLKIQPAKLEDSAVYLCASSQNDGSSYEQYFGPGTRLTVT.

The genes are TRBV6-2 or TRBV6-3 and TRBJ1-1; tentative D call: TRBD1 (6 bases). Deletions cut 5 bases from V and 0 bases from J, with 10 bases between. CDR3 length: 14 residues. CDR1 is MNHEY and CDR2 is SVGEGT in the germline V gene. The CDR3 DNA is TGTGCCAGCAGTAAATACAGGGTGAACACTGAAGCTTTCTTT. Its translation is CASSKYRVNTEAFF.

Notes on this clonotype: At one boundary the junction diverges from the germline segment, which might be a read error. This sequence joins TRBV7-7 and TRBJ2-1, with TRBD2 matching 8 bases. Germline V gene lookup returns CDR1 SSHAT and CDR2 FNYEAQ (reference sequence). The CDR3 loop spans 14 amino acids. The CDR3 spells CASSYGGDRNEQFF. In DNA form, the CDR3 reads TGTGCTAGCAGCTACGGGGGGGACCGCAATGAGCAGTTCTTC.

Only a few counts were recorded for this clonotype. The chain has TRBV5-1 and TRBJ1-1; D ambiguous. V was pared by 0 bases and J by 8 bases, with 14 bases between. This CDR3 has 14 amino acids. Looked up from germline, CDR1 is SGHRS and CDR2 is YFSETQ. This CDR3 is CASSLAEAQLEAFF. The CDR3 nucleotides read TGCGCCAGCAGCTTGGCCGAGGCGCAGCTAGAAGCTTTCTTT.

This clonotype was seen a handful of times. The rearrangement joins TRBV5-1 to TRBJ2-7, with 11 bases that match TRBD2. The germline CDR1 and CDR2 sequences are SGHRS and YFSETQ. V was pared by 3 bases and J by 2 bases, with 7 bases of the junction left unmatched. This CDR3 region has 16 residues. The DNA of the CDR3 is TGCGCCAGCAGCTCAACTAGCGGGGGCGGGACCTACGAGCAGTACTTC. It encodes CASSSTSGGGTYEQYF. The full variable domain, rest sourced from reference TRBV5-1 and TRBJ2-7, is KAGVTQTPRYLIKTRGQQVTLSCSPISGHRSVSWYQQTPGQGLQFLFEYFSETQRNKGNFPGRFSGRQFSNSRSEMNVSTLELGDSALYLCASSSTSGGGTYEQYFGPGTRLTVT.

A few counts support this clonotype. The chain uses TRBV20-1 and TRBJ2-3; the match to TRBD2 covers 9 bases. V gave up 6 bases and J gave up 6 bases; unmatched junction bases: 10. In germline, CDR1 is DFQATT, CDR2 SNEGSKA (reference sequence). The CDR3 runs to 14 residues. The CDR3 region is CSAKIAGVLDTQYF. In DNA, the CDR3 is TGCAGTGCAAAAATAGCGGGAGTACTCGATACGCAGTATTTT.

This clonotype was observed a few times. CDR3 in amino acids: CASSPDVDTQYF. The CDR3 DNA reads as TGTGCCAGCAGCCCGGACGTAGATACGCAGTATTTT. The rearrangement uses TRBV9 and TRBJ2-3; the D is unclear. The CDR3 is 12 residues long. Per germline, CDR1 SGDLS and CDR2 YYNGEE. The germline V and J ends were trimmed by 4 bases and 5 bases, with 8 bases remaining between them.

The table lists this clonotype with a few counts. The chain has TRBV25-1 and TRBJ2-7; TRBD2 aligns across 10 bases. V dropped 2 bases and J dropped 6; count of bases not matched to a gene: 7. The CDR3 extends over 15 amino acids. Germline V gene lookup returns CDR1 MGHDK and CDR2 SYGVNS. The CDR3 region is CASSEGLAGAGEQYF. In nucleotides, the CDR3 is TGTGCCAGCAGTGAAGGGCTAGCGGGAGCAGGCGAGCAGTACTTC.

The table lists this clonotype with a few counts. Mismatch with germline at one junction end may stem from a read error. The J gene is TRBJ2-1, the V gene TRBV20-1; 7 bases line up with TRBD2. From germline, CDR1 is DFQATT and CDR2 SNEGSKA (reference sequence). The CDR3 has 16 amino acids. CDR3 region: CSARSDGGSSYNEQFF. CDR3 sequence (DNA): TGCAGTGCTAGAAGCGACGGCGGGAGCTCCTACAACGAGCAGTTCTTC.

This clonotype was seen at least ten times. The chain recombines TRBV12-3 or TRBV12-4 with TRBJ1-2, with D possibly matching TRBD1 (6 bases). This CDR3 comprises 15 residues. Deletions cut 5 bases from V and 4 bases from J, with 17 bases between. The CDR3 loop reads CASSLSTSGVYGYTF. As DNA, the CDR3 is TGTGCCAGCAGTCTCTCGACCTCAGGGGTCTATGGCTACACCTTC.

The J gene is TRBJ2-1, the V gene TRBV25-1; TRBD1 might be the D (5 bases). Trimming removed 1 base from V and 9 bases from J, with 10 bases in between. The CDR3 is 13 amino acids. CDR1 MGHDK and CDR2 SYGVNS come from the germline V gene. This chain's CDR3 is CASSESDTTEQFF. The CDR3 DNA follows: TGTGCCAGCAGTGAATCGGACACAACTGAGCAGTTCTTC. Full variable domain (missing parts from reference TRBV25-1 and TRBJ2-1): EADIYQTPRYLVIGTGKKITLECSQTMGHDKMYWYQQDPGMELHLIHYSYGVNSTEKGDLSSESTVSRIRTEHFPLTLESARPSHTSQYLCASSESDTTEQFFGPGTRLTVL.

The chain couples TRBV20-1 to TRBJ2-7; D possibly corresponds to TRBD1 (6 bases). Germline assignment: CDR1 DFQATT and CDR2 SNEGSKA (reference sequence). Trimming took off 3 bases at V and 3 bases at J, with 12 bases between the two ends. The CDR3 runs 13 residues. The CDR3 sequence is CSASQGQVYEQYF. DNA for the CDR3: TGCAGTGCTAGCCAGGGGCAGGTCTACGAGCAGTACTTC.

The J gene is TRBJ2-1, the V gene TRBV2; 7 positions match TRBD2. Germline trimming cut 11 bases from V and 10 bases from J; bases unmatched to any gene: 8. This CDR3 comprises 11 residues. Germline CDR1 is SNHLY and CDR2 is FYNNEI. This CDR3 reads CAASQAGEQFF. The CDR3 nucleotides are TGTGCCGCCTCTCAAGCGGGGGAGCAGTTCTTC.

This clonotype was detected a few times. The chain couples TRBV7-2 to TRBJ2-1; no firm D call. The CDR3 covers 11 residues. Germline values: CDR1 SGHTA, CDR2 FQGNSA. The germline V and J ends were trimmed by 6 bases and 10 bases, with 10 bases remaining between them. CDR3 DNA sequence: TGTGCCAGCAGGGTCGAAGGAGAGCAGTTCTTC. Its protein product is CASRVEGEQFF. Full variable domain (outside the CDR3, taken from reference TRBV7-2 and TRBJ2-1): GAGVSQSPSNKVTEKGKDVELRCDPISGHTALYWYRQSLGQGLEFLIYFQGNSAPDKSGLPSDRFSAERTGGSVSTLTIQRTQQEDSAVYLCASRVEGEQFFGPGTRLTVL.

The sample holds a few counts of this clonotype. The gene calls are TRBV6-1 and TRBJ1-5; D gene uncertain. Germline assignment: CDR1 MNHNS and CDR2 SASEGT. V was shortened by 5 bases and J by 2 bases, with 10 bases between the two germline ends. The CDR3 consists of 14 residues. The CDR3 is CASSMRQGNQPQHF. CDR3 DNA: TGTGCCAGCAGTATGAGGCAGGGCAATCAGCCCCAGCATTTT.

V gene TRBV20-1 combines with J gene TRBJ2-1, with TRBD2 matching over 7 bases. The CDR3 is made up of 16 amino acids. CDR1 is DFQATT and CDR2 is SNEGSKA in the germline V gene (reference sequence). V dropped 6 bases and J dropped 2; count of bases not matched to a gene: 13. CDR3 residues: CSAPSRAGRAYNEQFF. CDR3 coding DNA: TGCAGTGCCCCCTCCCGGGCAGGGAGGGCCTACAATGAGCAGTTCTTC.

The V call is TRBV12-3 or TRBV12-4, the J call TRBJ2-4; D remains unclear. The CDR3 spans 16 residues. V lost 7 bases and J lost 0, with 16 bases in between. The CDR3 here is CASTPGGSVAKNIQYF. The CDR3 DNA follows: TGTGCCAGCACCCCCGGCGGCTCGGTAGCCAAAAACATTCAGTACTTC.

The rearrangement uses TRBV20-1 and TRBJ1-6; no clear D. In germline, CDR1 is DFQATT, CDR2 SNEGSKA (reference sequence). This CDR3 has 14 residues. With 3 bases removed from V and 9 bases from J, the gap between germline ends came to 15 bases. The CDR3: CSASRPLAGSPLHF. Written as DNA, the CDR3 is TGCAGTGCTAGTCGCCCACTCGCGGGTTCACCCCTCCACTTT.

This clonotype was observed a handful of times. V usage is TRBV5-1 and J usage is TRBJ2-1, with 7 bases lining up with TRBD2. Germline-derived CDR1 and CDR2 are SGHRS and YFSETQ. The CDR3 is made up of 15 amino acids. Trimming cost V 4 bases and J 9 bases; bases outside gene matches: 13. CDR3 sequence reads: CASSPPGGSHGEQFF. Written as DNA, the CDR3 is TGCGCCAGCAGCCCTCCGGGCGGGAGCCATGGTGAGCAGTTCTTC.

This clonotype showed up just a few times. The rearrangement uses TRBV15 and TRBJ1-6; maybe TRBD1 (6 bases). Trimming removed 3 bases from V and 10 bases from J, with 13 bases in between. Per germline, CDR1 LNHNV and CDR2 YYDKDF (reference sequence). The CDR3 consists of 14 residues. The CDR3 protein is CATSSDRDTSPLHF. The CDR3 nucleotides read TGTGCCACCAGCAGCGACCGGGACACCTCACCCCTCCACTTT.

This clonotype was picked up a small number of times. The chain carries TRBV7-2 and TRBJ2-3; D may be TRBD1 (5 bases). CDR3 length: 16 residues. Trimming took 5 bases from V and 0 from J, leaving 15 bases between them. Looked up from germline, CDR1 is SGHTA and CDR2 is FQGNSA. Written as DNA, the CDR3 is TGTGCCAGCAGCCTCCTAGGGGCCATTAGCACAGATACGCAGTATTTT. Protein product: CASSLLGAISTDTQYF. The full variable domain, rest sourced from reference TRBV7-2 and TRBJ2-3, is GAGVSQSPSNKVTEKGKDVELRCDPISGHTALYWYRQSLGQGLEFLIYFQGNSAPDKSGLPSDRFSAERTGGSVSTLTIQRTQQEDSAVYLCASSLLGAISTDTQYFGPGTRLTVL.

In this sample, this clonotype turned up a few times. J is TRBJ2-2 and V is TRBV5-1; D gene unclear. V shed 0 bases and J shed 8 bases, with 8 bases lying between them. This CDR3 is 13 amino acids long. Germline CDR1 is SGHRS and CDR2 is YFSETQ. The CDR3 bases are TGCGCCAGCAGCTTGGCCAATGCGGGGGAGCTGTTTTTT. Translation gives CASSLANAGELFF.